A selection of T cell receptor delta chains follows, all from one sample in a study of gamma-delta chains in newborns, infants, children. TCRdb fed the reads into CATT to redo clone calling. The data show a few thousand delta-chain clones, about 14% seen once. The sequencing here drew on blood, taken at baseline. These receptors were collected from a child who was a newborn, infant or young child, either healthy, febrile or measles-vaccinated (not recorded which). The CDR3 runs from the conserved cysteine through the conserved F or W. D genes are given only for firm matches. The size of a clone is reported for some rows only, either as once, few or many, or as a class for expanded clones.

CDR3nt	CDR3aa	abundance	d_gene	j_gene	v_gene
TGTGCCTGTGACACAGGGATCTACTGGGGGACTTCCCTGTACACCGATAAACTCATCTTT	CACDTGIYWGTSLYTDKLIF	few	TRDD3	TRDJ1	TRDV2
TGTGCCTGTGACACTCCTGGGGATTCCGCAGACTGGGACACCCGACAGATGTTTTTC	CACDTPGDSADWDTRQMFF	medium-sized	.	TRDJ3	TRDV2
TGTGCCTGTGACCTCGCCGGATCCTATACCGTCACCGATAAACTCATCTTT	CACDLAGSYTVTDKLIF	many	.	TRDJ1	TRDV2
TGTGCCTGTGACGACTTACTGGGGGATACGGGCACCGATAAACTCATCTTT	CACDDLLGDTGTDKLIF	many	TRDD3	TRDJ1	TRDV2
TGTGCCTGTGACTCACTGGGGGACGGTTTCCTCTACACCGATAAACTCATCTTT	CACDSLGDGFLYTDKLIF	.	TRDD3	TRDJ1	TRDV2
TGTGCCTGTGACACTCTGGGGGATAAAACCAAGTACACCGATAAACTCATCTTT	CACDTLGDKTKYTDKLIF	many	TRDD3	TRDJ1	TRDV2
TGTGCCTGTGACAATACTGGGGGATCCTGGGACACCCGACAGATGTTTTTC	CACDNTGGSWDTRQMFF	medium-sized	TRDD3	TRDJ3	TRDV2
TGTGCTCCTGGGGATTTCTTCCTACGTCGATCTTTGACAGCACAACTCTTCTTT	CAPGDFFLRRSLTAQLFF	few	TRDD2	TRDJ2	TRDV1
TGTGCCTGTGACGGACTGGGGGACCCGCCTTGGGATAAACTCATCTTT	CACDGLGDPPWDKLIF	medium-sized	TRDD3	TRDJ1	TRDV2
TGTGCTCTTGGGGAACTGTGGTGGGGGGTCTTGACTTTGACAGCACAACTCTTCTTT	CALGELWWGVLTLTAQLFF	few	.	TRDJ2	TRDV1
TGCGCTCTTGGGGAACTGGGGGCGAGCTATCCGGGGGATGTGAAGACCGATAAACTCATCTTT	CALGELGASYPGDVKTDKLIF	few	TRDD3	TRDJ1	TRDV1
TGTGCCTGTGACACCCTGGGGGATACGCGTGCGGGGGGTGACACCGATAAACTCATCTTT	CACDTLGDTRAGGDTDKLIF	.	TRDD3	TRDJ1	TRDV2
TGTGCTCTTGGGGAGGCCTTCCCCCCAGCCCTCTTTTTACTGGGGGTCCAGTACACCGATAAACTCATCTTT	CALGEAFPPALFLLGVQYTDKLIF	few	TRDD3	TRDJ1	TRDV1
TGTGCCTGTGACACCGTGGGCCGCGGACTGGGGGACCAGTACACCGATAAACTCATCTTT	CACDTVGRGLGDQYTDKLIF	medium-sized	TRDD3	TRDJ1	TRDV2
TGTGCTCTTGGGGACCCTACAACGGGGGATACGCTTATCTGCAGGTACACCGATAAACTCATCTTT	CALGDPTTGDTLICRYTDKLIF	few	TRDD3	TRDJ1	TRDV1
TGTGCCTGTGACACGGCAGGGATACGGAATGATAAACTCATCTTT	CACDTAGIRNDKLIF	medium-sized	TRDD3	TRDJ1	TRDV2
TGTGCTCTTGGGACCCTTCCCTCGCGCGTACTGGGGGAAAACACCGATAAACTCATCTTT	CALGTLPSRVLGENTDKLIF	.	TRDD3	TRDJ1	TRDV1
TGTGCTCTTGGGGAACCGGGCCTTCCTACGCGGGGGATACTGGGTGGCGATAAACTCATCTTT	CALGEPGLPTRGILGGDKLIF	.	.	TRDJ1	TRDV1
TGTGCCTGTGACACCCTGGGGGACACCCGACAGATGTTTTTC	CACDTLGDTRQMFF	medium-sized	.	TRDJ3	TRDV2
TGTGCTCTTGGGGACCCGATCCATATCCCCTTCCTATTTACTTTCTGGGGGATACTGGCGACCGATAAACTCATCTTT	CALGDPIHIPFLFTFWGILATDKLIF	few	TRDD3	TRDJ1	TRDV1
TGTGCCTGTGACACCGTGGGGATAAAGGCCGATAAACTCATCTTT	CACDTVGIKADKLIF	many	TRDD3	TRDJ1	TRDV2
TGTGCTCTTGGGGAATGGGCCTTCCTACGGGGATACACTGGATACACCGATAAACTCATCTTT	CALGEWAFLRGYTGYTDKLIF	medium-sized	.	TRDJ1	TRDV1
TGTGCTCTTGGGGAATGGCAGCTGGGGGATACTCGGTACACCGATAAACTCATCTTT	CALGEWQLGDTRYTDKLIF	medium-sized	TRDD3	TRDJ1	TRDV1
TGTGCCTGTGACACCGTTGAGGGGGGATCCTGGGACACCCGACAGATGTTTTTC	CACDTVEGGSWDTRQMFF	.	.	TRDJ3	TRDV2
TGTGCTCTTGGGCTAGGAGAATGGGGGATCCCCCATCACGCTTTGACAGCACAACTCTTCTTT	CALGLGEWGIPHHALTAQLFF	medium-sized	TRDD3	TRDJ2	TRDV1
TGTGCCTTTCGAGGGGTTCCGCACACCGATAAACTCATCTTT	CAFRGVPHTDKLIF	medium-sized	.	TRDJ1	TRDV3
TGTGCCTTTACACTGGGGGACACCGATAAACTCATCTTT	CAFTLGDTDKLIF	medium-sized	TRDD3	TRDJ1	TRDV3
TGTGCTCTTGGGGAACTCATAAGCTACTGGGGGATACGGCGGGCCACCGATAAACTCATCTTT	CALGELISYWGIRRATDKLIF	few	TRDD3	TRDJ1	TRDV1
TGTGCCTGTAATTTACTGGGGGACCACGATAAACTCATCTTT	CACNLLGDHDKLIF	medium-sized	TRDD3	TRDJ1	TRDV2
TGTGCTCTTGGGGACGCCCTTCCCCCACACAGGGGGCTTGATCACACCGATAAACTCATCTTT	CALGDALPPHRGLDHTDKLIF	medium-sized	.	TRDJ1	TRDV1
TGTGCCTGTGACACCGTGGGGGATCTCAGCTCCTGGGACACCCGACAGATGTTTTTC	CACDTVGDLSSWDTRQMFF	.	TRDD3	TRDJ3	TRDV2
TGTGCTCTTGGGGAACTATGGGACCTACCGGAATACGAAGGTGGGTACACCGATAAACTCATCTTT	CALGELWDLPEYEGGYTDKLIF	few	.	TRDJ1	TRDV1
TGTGCCTGTGACACCGTTCCCCCCTCACAGGATGATACCCTCTTCTATGTCACCGATAAACTCATCTTT	CACDTVPPSQDDTLFYVTDKLIF	many	.	TRDJ1	TRDV2
TGTGCCTGTGACCAACTGGGGGATAGAGCACTGTACACCGATAAACTCATCTTT	CACDQLGDRALYTDKLIF	many	TRDD3	TRDJ1	TRDV2
TGTGCTCTTGGGGACCGAAAACCCGGGCTAGTCACGCATAAACTCATCTTT	CALGDRKPGLVTHKLIF	medium-sized	.	TRDJ1	TRDV1
TGTGCTCTTGGGGAACTAGGGCTGGGGGATATACACACCGATAAACTCATCTTT	CALGELGLGDIHTDKLIF	few	TRDD3	TRDJ1	TRDV1
TGTGCTCTTGGGGAACTTCCTCTTCCTACGGGGGATACCCCAAGCTCCTGGGACACCCGACAGATGTTTTTC	CALGELPLPTGDTPSSWDTRQMFF	few	.	TRDJ3	TRDV1
TGTGCTCTTGGGGATTTCGCAAATTGGGGGGATCAGACCGATAAACTCATCTTT	CALGDFANWGDQTDKLIF	.	TRDD3	TRDJ1	TRDV1
TGTGCCTGTGAGTCCCTGGGGACGCCCCACACCGATAAACTCATCTTT	CACESLGTPHTDKLIF	.	.	TRDJ1	TRDV2
TGTGCCCCAAATTTCTCACCTAGGTGGGGATTGGGGCGTGTCACCGATAAACTCATCTTT	CAPNFSPRWGLGRVTDKLIF	medium-sized	.	TRDJ1	TRDV3
TGTGCTCTTGGGGGATCTTCCTACCCCGCTACTGGGGGATACCACGCCATTAACACCGATAAACTCATCTTT	CALGGSSYPATGGYHAINTDKLIF	medium-sized	TRDD3	TRDJ1	TRDV1
TGTGCCTGTAAAGGCCTGGGGGATACGCCTTTCGATAAACTCATCTTT	CACKGLGDTPFDKLIF	medium-sized	TRDD3	TRDJ1	TRDV2
TGTGCTCTTGGGGAATTCCCCACTTCCTACTTTTCGAGTGATCGCGGGCTTTGGGGGATACGCTGGGCTTTGACAGCACAACTCTTCTTT	CALGEFPTSYFSSDRGLWGIRWALTAQLFF	.	TRDD3	TRDJ2	TRDV1
TGTGCTCTTGGGGAGGATTTCTTCCTACACTGGGGGATATCAGGCGATAAACTCATCTTT	CALGEDFFLHWGISGDKLIF	few	TRDD3	TRDJ1	TRDV1
TGTGCCTGTGACACCGGGGCACTTCTCGGGGCTTTCTCATCGTACACCGATAAACTCATCTTT	CACDTGALLGAFSSYTDKLIF	many	.	TRDJ1	TRDV2
TGTGCTCTTGGGAGCCCCGCTACGAGGGGGGATACTCCGGGGTTAAGGCTCATCTTT	CALGSPATRGDTPGLRLIF	large	TRDD3	TRDJ1	TRDV1
TGTGCCTGTGACAAAATCCCCTGGGGGATACTCCGGGACACCCGACAGATGTTTTTC	CACDKIPWGILRDTRQMFF	medium-sized	TRDD3	TRDJ3	TRDV2
TGTGCTCTTGGGGACCGCGTGAGGATCCTCGATAAACCCATCTTT	CALGDRVRILDKPIF	.	.	TRDJ1	TRDV1
TGTGCTCTTGGGGTATGGAAACTGGGGGAGACCACCGATAAACTCATCTTT	CALGVWKLGETTDKLIF	.	TRDD3	TRDJ1	TRDV1
TGTGCTCTTGGTCCGAACGATCTAGATTTCCTCCCTGACTGCTGGTGGGGGATACCCGGTTGGTGCACCGATAAACTCATCTTT	CALGPNDLDFLPDCWWGIPGWCTDKLIF	.	TRDD3	TRDJ1	TRDV1
TGTGCCTGTGACTCCCTAACTGGGGGATACTATACCGATAAACTCATCTTT	CACDSLTGGYYTDKLIF	medium-sized	TRDD3	TRDJ1	TRDV2
TGTGCCTGTGACCCCATCCTACTGGGGGATACGGGTCGGTTTTCGTGGAAACTCATCTTT	CACDPILLGDTGRFSWKLIF	many	TRDD3	TRDJ1	TRDV2
TGTGCCTGTGACACCGCTGGGGGATACTCCTGGGACACCCGACAGATGTTTTTC	CACDTAGGYSWDTRQMFF	medium-sized	TRDD3	TRDJ3	TRDV2